Only a few counts were recorded for the clone carrying this TCR beta chain. Its antigen is as yet unknown. It was RNA transcripts that yielded the amplified TCR beta CDR3 regions. The HTBI set primed first-round TCR CDR3 RT-PCR. Each CDR3 protein is one row after TCRdb ran MiXCR on the multiplex PCR reads. The table shows about 480,000 distinct CDR3 sequences, with 20% to 25% occurring only once. These data belong to a study of T cells in Graves' hyperthyroidism and ophthalmopathy. Study-level findings and limits: Most thyroid clonotypes expanded above 0.001 appeared in blood too. The model made its ophthalmopathy prediction, and onset followed a median approximately 7 months later.

Trimming took 4 bases from V and 3 from J, leaving 10 bases between them. The CDR3 loop spans 13 amino acids. Germline CDR1 and CDR2: SGHKS and YYEKEE (reference sequence). The V call is TRBV5-5, the J call TRBJ2-5; D is unclear. The source of this sequence is a woman in her 70s with Graves' ophthalmopathy. The sequenced sample consisted of blood. CDR3 amino acids: CASSTGLKETQYF. The CDR3 DNA follows: TGTGCCAGCAGCACCGGGCTTAAAGAGACCCAGTACTTC. The variable domain in full, with the rest retrieved from reference TRBV5-5 and TRBJ2-5, is DAGVTQSPTHLIKTRGQQVTLRCSPISGHKSVSWYQQVLGQGPQFIFQYYEKEERGRGNFPDRFSARQFPNYSSELNVNALLLGDSALYLCASSTGLKETQYFGPGTRLLVL.